This T cell receptor (beta chain) appears in the sequencing data of a study of blood T cell repertoires in COVID-19. There are 16 residues in the CDR3. Germline lookup yields CDR1 LNHDA and CDR2 SQIVND (reference sequence). Trimming at V came to 5 bases and at J to 4 bases, leaving 7 bases not matched to a gene. TCRdb keeps only in-frame clones here, not all; method: immunoSEQ multiplex PCR. The sample comprises 80,000 or so clones, about 85% of which are singletons, and around 9.7% rests with the top ten. The receptor was isolated from a human donor in a cohort sampled during active COVID-19. Sequenced: peripheral blood. This chain joins TRBV19 and TRBJ2-1, with 11 bases fitting TRBD2. Here the CDR3 DNA reads TGTGCCAGTAGTGAAAGGGGGACTAGCGGTTACAATGAGCAGTTCTTC. It codes for CASSERGTSGYNEQFF.